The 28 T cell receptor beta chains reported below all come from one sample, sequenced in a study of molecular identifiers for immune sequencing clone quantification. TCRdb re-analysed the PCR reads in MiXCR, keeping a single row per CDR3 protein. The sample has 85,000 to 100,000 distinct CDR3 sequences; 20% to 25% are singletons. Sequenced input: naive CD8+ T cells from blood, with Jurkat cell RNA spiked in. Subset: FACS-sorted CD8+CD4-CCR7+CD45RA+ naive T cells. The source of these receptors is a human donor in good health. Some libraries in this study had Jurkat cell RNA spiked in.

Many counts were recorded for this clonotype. CDR3 residues: CASSVTSRGAKNIQYF. The CDR3 DNA follows: TGTGCCAGCAGCGTAACTAGCCGGGGAGCCAAAAACATTCAGTACTTC. The V and J genes are TRBV5-5 and TRBJ2-4, with D possibly matching TRBD2 (6 bases). CDR1 is SGHKS and CDR2 is YYEKEE in the germline V gene (reference sequence). V was trimmed by 4 bases and J by 0 bases, leaving 14 bases between them. The CDR3 is 16 amino acids.

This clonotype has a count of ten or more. The CDR3 spells CASSDVGHLYEQYF. DNA for the CDR3: TGTGCCAGCAGTGACGTCGGACACCTCTACGAGCAGTACTTC. V usage is TRBV2 and J usage is TRBJ2-7; D might be TRBD1 (5 bases). CDR1 and CDR2 (germline): SNHLY, FYNNEI. The CDR3 has 14 amino acids. The germline V and J ends were trimmed by 3 bases and 3 bases, with 12 bases remaining between them.

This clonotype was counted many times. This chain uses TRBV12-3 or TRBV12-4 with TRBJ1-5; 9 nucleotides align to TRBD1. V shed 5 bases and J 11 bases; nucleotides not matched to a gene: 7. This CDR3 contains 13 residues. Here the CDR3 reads CASSRYRGQTQHF. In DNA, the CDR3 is TGTGCCAGCAGTCGATACAGGGGGCAGACCCAGCATTTT.

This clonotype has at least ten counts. The CDR3, as DNA: TGCGCCAGCAGCCAGGGAGTAGCCTCCTACGAGCAGTACTTC. This codes for CASSQGVASYEQYF. V is TRBV4-3 and J is TRBJ2-7, with D maybe TRBD2 (5 bases). The V gene's germline CDR1 is LGHNA and CDR2 YSLEER. The germline V and J ends were trimmed by 3 bases and 0 bases, with 9 bases remaining between them. This CDR3 spans 14 amino acids.

The CDR3 nucleotides read TGTGCCAGCAGCCCGGGGGAGCCCAACTATGGCTACACCTTC. Encoded protein: CASSPGEPNYGYTF. This chain joins TRBV7-9 and TRBJ1-2, with D tentatively TRBD1 (5 bases). CDR3 size: 14 residues. Germline assignment: CDR1 SEHNR and CDR2 FQNEAQ (reference sequence). The ends were cut back, 5 bases at V and 2 bases at J, with 12 bases in the middle.

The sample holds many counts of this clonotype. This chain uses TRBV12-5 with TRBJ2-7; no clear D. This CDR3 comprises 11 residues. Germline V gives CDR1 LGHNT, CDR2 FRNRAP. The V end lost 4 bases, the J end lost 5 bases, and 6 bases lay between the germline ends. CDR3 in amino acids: CASGSRNEQYF. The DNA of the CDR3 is TGTGCTAGTGGTTCCCGGAACGAGCAGTACTTC.

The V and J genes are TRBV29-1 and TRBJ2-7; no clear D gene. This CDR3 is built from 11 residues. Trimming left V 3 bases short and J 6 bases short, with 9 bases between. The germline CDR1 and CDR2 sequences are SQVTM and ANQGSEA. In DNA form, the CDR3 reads TGCAGCGTTGATTCGGGTTTCGAGCAGTACTTC. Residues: CSVDSGFEQYF.

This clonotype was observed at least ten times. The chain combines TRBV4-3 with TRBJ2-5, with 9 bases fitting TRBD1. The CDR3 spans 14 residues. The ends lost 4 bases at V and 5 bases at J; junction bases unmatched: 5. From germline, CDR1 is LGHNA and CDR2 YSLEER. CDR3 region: CASSRTGGRETQYF. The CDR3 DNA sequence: TGCGCCAGCAGCCGTACAGGGGGCCGGGAGACCCAGTACTTC.

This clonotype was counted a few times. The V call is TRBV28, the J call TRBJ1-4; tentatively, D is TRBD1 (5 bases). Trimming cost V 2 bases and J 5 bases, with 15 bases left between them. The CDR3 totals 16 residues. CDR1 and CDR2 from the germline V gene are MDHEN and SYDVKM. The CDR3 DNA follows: TGTGCCAGCAGTTTAGGCTTTGGCAGGACAAATGAAAAACTGTTTTTT. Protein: CASSLGFGRTNEKLFF. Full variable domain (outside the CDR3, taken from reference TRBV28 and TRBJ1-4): DVKVTQSSRYLVKRTGEKVFLECVQDMDHENMFWYRQDPGLGLRLIYFSYDVKMKEKGDIPEGYSVSREKKERFSLILESASTNQTSMYLCASSLGFGRTNEKLFFGSGTQLSVL.

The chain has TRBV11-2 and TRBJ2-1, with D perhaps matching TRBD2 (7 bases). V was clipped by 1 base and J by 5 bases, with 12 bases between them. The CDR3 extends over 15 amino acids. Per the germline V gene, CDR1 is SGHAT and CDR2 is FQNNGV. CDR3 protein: CASSLVAGAHNEQFF. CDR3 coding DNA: TGTGCCAGCAGCTTAGTGGCGGGGGCCCACAATGAGCAGTTCTTC.

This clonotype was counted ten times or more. CDR3 sequence: CASSPGGYVNTEAFF. In DNA, the CDR3 is TGTGCCAGCAGTCCAGGGGGCTACGTGAACACTGAAGCTTTCTTT. The V gene is TRBV12-3 or TRBV12-4, the J gene TRBJ1-1; 8 bases are shared with TRBD1. V lost 5 bases, J lost 0 bases, and 5 bases stayed unmatched. The CDR3 contains 15 residues.

This CDR3 reads CASSLGARVNEQFF. The CDR3 coding sequence is TGTGCCAGCAGCTTGGGGGCCCGAGTCAATGAGCAGTTCTTC. V is TRBV11-2 and J is TRBJ2-1, with D perhaps TRBD1 (6 bases). The germline gives CDR1 SGHAT, CDR2 FQNNGV. The CDR3 is 14 residues long. The V end was cut by 3 bases, the J end by 6 bases, with 12 bases between.

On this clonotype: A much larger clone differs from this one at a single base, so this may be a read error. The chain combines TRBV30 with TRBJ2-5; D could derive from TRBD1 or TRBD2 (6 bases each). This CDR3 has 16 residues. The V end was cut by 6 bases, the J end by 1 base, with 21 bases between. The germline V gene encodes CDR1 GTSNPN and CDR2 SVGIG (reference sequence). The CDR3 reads CACMVSGRGVQETQYF. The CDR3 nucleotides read TGTGCCTGTATGGTATCGGGTAGGGGGGTCCAAGAGACCCAGTACTTC.

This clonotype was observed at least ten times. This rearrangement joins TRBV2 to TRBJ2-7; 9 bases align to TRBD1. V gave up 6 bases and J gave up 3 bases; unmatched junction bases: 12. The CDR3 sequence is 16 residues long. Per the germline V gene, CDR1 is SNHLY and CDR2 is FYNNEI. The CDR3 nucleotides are TGTGCCAGCAGCCCCGGGACAGGGTTAGAGGGCTACGAGCAGTACTTC. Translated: CASSPGTGLEGYEQYF.

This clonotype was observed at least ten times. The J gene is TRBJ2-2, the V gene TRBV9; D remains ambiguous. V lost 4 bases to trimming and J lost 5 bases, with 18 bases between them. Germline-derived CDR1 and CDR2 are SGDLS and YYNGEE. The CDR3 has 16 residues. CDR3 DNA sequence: TGTGCCAGCAGCACCGGCAGCCCAGGAAGTACCGGGGAGCTGTTTTTT. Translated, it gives CASSTGSPGSTGELFF.

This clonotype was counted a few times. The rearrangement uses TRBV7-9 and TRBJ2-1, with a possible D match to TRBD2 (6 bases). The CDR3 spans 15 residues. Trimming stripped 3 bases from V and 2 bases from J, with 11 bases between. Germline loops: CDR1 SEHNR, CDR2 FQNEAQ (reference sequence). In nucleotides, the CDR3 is TGTGCCAGCAGCTTCGAACTAGCCCCCTACAATGAGCAGTTCTTC. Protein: CASSFELAPYNEQFF.

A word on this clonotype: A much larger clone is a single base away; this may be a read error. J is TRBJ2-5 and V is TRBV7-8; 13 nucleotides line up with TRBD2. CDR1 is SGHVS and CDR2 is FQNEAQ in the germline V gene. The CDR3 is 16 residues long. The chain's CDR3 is CAGSLGLAGEKETQYF. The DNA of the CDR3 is TGTGCCGGCAGCTTAGGACTAGCGGGGGAGAAGGAGACCCAGTACTTC.

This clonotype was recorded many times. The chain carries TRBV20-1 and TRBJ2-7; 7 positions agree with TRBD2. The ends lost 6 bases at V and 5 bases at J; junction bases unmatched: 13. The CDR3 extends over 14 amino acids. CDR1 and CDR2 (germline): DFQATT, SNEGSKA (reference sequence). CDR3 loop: CSAHRASGLHEQYF. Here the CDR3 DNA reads TGCAGTGCCCATCGGGCTAGCGGCCTGCACGAGCAGTACTTC.

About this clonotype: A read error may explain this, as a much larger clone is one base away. CDR3 sequence: CASSPYENTQYF. The CDR3 DNA reads as TGTGCCAGCAGCCCCTACGAAAACACTCAGTACTTC. The chain links TRBV7-9 to TRBJ2-4; no definite D call. Germline CDR1 and CDR2: SEHNR and FQNEAQ (reference sequence). The CDR3 spans 12 residues.

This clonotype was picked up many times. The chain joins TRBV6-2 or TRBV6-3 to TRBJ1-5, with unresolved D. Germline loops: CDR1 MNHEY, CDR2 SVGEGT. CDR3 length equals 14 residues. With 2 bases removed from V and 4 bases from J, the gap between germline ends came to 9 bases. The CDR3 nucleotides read TGTGCCAGCAGTTACGTCCCTCTGAATCAGCCCCAGCATTTT. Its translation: CASSYVPLNQPQHF.

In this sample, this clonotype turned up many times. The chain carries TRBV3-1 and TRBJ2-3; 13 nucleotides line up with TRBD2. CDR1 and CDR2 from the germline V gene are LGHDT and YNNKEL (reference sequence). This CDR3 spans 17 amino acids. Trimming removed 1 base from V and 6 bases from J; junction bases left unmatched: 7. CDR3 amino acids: CASSQGWTSGGPDTQYF. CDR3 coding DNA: TGTGCCAGCAGCCAAGGATGGACTAGCGGGGGACCCGATACGCAGTATTTT.

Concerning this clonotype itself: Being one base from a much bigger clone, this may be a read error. This chain's CDR3 is CASSVVRGRLTYEQYF. CDR3 DNA: TGTGCCAGCAGCGTAGTCCGGGGCCGCTTAACCTACGAGCAGTACTTC. The chain carries TRBV9 and TRBJ2-7; D is possibly TRBD1 or TRBD2 (5 bases each). Germline V gene sequence: CDR1 SGDLS, CDR2 YYNGEE. Trimming took 0 bases from V and 2 from J, leaving 15 bases between them. This CDR3 has 16 residues.

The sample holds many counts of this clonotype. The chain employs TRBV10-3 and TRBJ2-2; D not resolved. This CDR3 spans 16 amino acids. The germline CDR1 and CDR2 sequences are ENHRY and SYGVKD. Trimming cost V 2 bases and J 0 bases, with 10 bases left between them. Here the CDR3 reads CAISEEDPANTGELFF. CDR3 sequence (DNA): TGTGCCATCAGTGAGGAGGATCCAGCGAACACCGGGGAGCTGTTTTTT.

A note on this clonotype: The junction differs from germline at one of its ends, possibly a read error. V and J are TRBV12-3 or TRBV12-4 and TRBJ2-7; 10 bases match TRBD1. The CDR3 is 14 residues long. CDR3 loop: CASSPGTGDYERYF. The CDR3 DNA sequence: TGTGCCAGCAGTCCCGGGACAGGGGATTACGAGCGGTACTTC.

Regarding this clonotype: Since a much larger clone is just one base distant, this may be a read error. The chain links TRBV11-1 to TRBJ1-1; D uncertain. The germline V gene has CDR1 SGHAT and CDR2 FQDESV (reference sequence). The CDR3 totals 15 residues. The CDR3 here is CASSLGLAMNTEACF. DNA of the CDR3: TGTGCCAGCAGCCTCGGATTGGCCATGAACACTGAAGCTTGCTTT.

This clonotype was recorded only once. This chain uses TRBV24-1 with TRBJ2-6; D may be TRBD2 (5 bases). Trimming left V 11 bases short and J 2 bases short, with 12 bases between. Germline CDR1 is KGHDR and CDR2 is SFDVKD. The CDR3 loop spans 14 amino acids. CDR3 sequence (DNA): TGTGCCATCTCACCCGGGGCTGGGGCCAACGTCCTGACTTTC. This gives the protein CAISPGAGANVLTF.

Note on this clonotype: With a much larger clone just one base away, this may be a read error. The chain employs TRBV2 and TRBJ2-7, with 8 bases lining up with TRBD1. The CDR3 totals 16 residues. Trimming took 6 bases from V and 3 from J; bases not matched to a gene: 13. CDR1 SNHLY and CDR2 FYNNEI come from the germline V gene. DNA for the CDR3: TGTGCCAGCAGCCCCAGGACAGGGTTAGAGGGCTACGAGCAGTACTTC. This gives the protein CASSPRTGLEGYEQYF.

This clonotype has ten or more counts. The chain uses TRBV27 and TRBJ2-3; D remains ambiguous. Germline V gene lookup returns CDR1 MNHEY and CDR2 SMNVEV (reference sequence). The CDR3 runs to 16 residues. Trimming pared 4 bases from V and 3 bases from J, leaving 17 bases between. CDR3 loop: CASSSVGTSGTDTQYF. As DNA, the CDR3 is TGTGCCAGCAGTTCCGTCGGAACCTCGGGTACAGATACGCAGTATTTT.